This T cell receptor (beta chain) was sequenced for a study of prognosis after radiotherapy for stage I lung cancer (dated by TCRdb to the early 2020s). Regarding the study in general: Roughly 20 stage I NSCLC patients were enrolled in Nanjing, China, between early 2018 and January 2019. Roughly 14 of the patients presented with newly diagnosed primary stage I lung tumors; roughly 5 had oligometastatic NSCLC following surgical resection of the primary tumor. Every patient was regarded as medically inoperable, because of comorbidities in more than 10 cases and refusal of surgery in 7 cases. Ages in the cohort of more than 10 men and about six women ranged from about 50 to 84 years, with a median of 74. Under 15 patients had adenocarcinoma and seven had squamous cell carcinoma as the tumor histology. Image-guided IMRT or VMAT was used to deliver SBRT in 3 to 5 fractions at a biologically effective dose of at least 100 Gy. SBRT was not combined with any concurrent therapy in any patient. After SBRT, distant metastases developed in about 20% of the 19 patients at a median of around seven months, while the remaining 15 patients had no significant progression. Peripheral blood TCR beta repertoires were profiled in stage I NSCLC patients before and after stereotactic body radiotherapy, and the study then linked these repertoires to distant failure. For each of the roughly 20 patients, one blood sample was taken before SBRT and one after, so the study sequenced some 40 samples in total. The full study reports these points: No adjustment for multiple comparisons was applied to any of the reported P values. Post-SBRT Shannon entropy and its change from baseline were lower in patients who developed distant metastases; baseline Shannon entropy was not associated with metastases. The study was limited by its small cohort and short follow-up, and the findings require independent validation. Differences by metastasis status were reportedly seen in TRBV and TRBJ usage frequencies, involving two V genes at baseline and, after SBRT, roughly nine V genes and two J genes. Tumor specificity of expanded TCR clones was not determined. Unique TCR clone counts fell after SBRT (median about 9,600 before versus 6,500 to 7,500 after; Wilcoxon paired P=0.011).

A history of other malignancies or of prior chemotherapy or radiotherapy was absent in all patients, and node-negative disease was shown on CT and PET/CT in all patients. About 6.2 milliliters of peripheral venous blood were drawn into EDTA tubes at each of two time points. Ficoll-Paque Plus density-gradient centrifugation was used to isolate PBMCs. Right after collection, samples were kept at -80 degrees C until analysis. This clonotype was detected ten times or more. Its antigen is currently not known. No clone much larger than this one lies a single base away; base qualities are absent. Two rounds of multiplex PCR were used to amplify the TCR beta CDR3 region from genomic DNA. The first PCR round used primers specific to each TRBV and TRBJ gene, and the primer sequences were filed in Chinese patent CN105087789A. Universal primers were used in the second PCR round. The Roche High Pure PCR Template Preparation Kit was used to extract genomic DNA from frozen PBMCs. Paired-end sequencing with 151 bp reads was performed on the libraries using an Illumina HiSeq 3000. From the authors' description of their analysis: Raw reads lacking the multiplex PCR primer sequences were removed with CutAdapt. PEAR was used to merge high-quality paired reads into contigs. TRB V, D and J gene segments were assigned to each contig with MiXCR by alignment to reference sequences. CDR3 sequences were clustered by base quality and sequence similarity to remove sequencing errors. Shannon entropy, normalized by the natural log of the productive TCR sequence number, served as the measure of diversity. Clonality was defined as one minus Shannon entropy divided by the natural log of the number of unique clonotypes. The Youden index of ROC curves was used to select progression-free survival cut-offs for repertoire metrics, and analyses were performed in R 3.5.3. The public sequencing data were trimmed at Q25 with fastp and processed into clonotypes with MiXCR by TCRdb, which kept only in-frame beta chains. Rows merge per CDR3 protein into single entries with the most common DNA and genes. V and J calls and clone size were set by TCRdb, not the authors. The sample has roughly 13,000 distinct CDR3 sequences on record, 31% of them singletons. The ten most abundant clones make up around a quarter of the sample.

V loses 8 bases, J loses 2 bases, and the germline ends lie 15 bases apart. Taken from cysteine to phenylalanine, the CDR3 has 14 residues. Only the CDR3 DNA stays, 42 bases, in frame from base 1. In this chain, TRBV12-3 or TRBV12-4 is recombined with TRBJ1-1; no D segment can be confidently identified. The input for sequencing was PBMCs, taken before or after stereotactic body radiation therapy (not recorded which). The sequence came from a donor over 45 with non-small cell lung cancer. The DNA is TGTGCCAGCCGCGGGCAGATTTTAAACACTGAAGCTTTCTTT. Its amino acids are CASRGQILNTEAFF.